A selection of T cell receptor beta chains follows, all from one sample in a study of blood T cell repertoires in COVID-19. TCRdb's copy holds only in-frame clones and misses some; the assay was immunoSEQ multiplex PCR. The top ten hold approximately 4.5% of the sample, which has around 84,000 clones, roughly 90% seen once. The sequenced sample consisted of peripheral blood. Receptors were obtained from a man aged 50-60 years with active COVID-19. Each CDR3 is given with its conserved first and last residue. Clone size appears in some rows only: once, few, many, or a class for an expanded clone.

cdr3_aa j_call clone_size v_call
CASRFGQGFSNQPQHF TRBJ1-5 - TRBV2
CASSLAREWDEAFF TRBJ1-1 - TRBV7-2
CASSDALRREGRDTQYF TRBJ2-3 - TRBV28
CASRLTERQPQHF TRBJ1-5 - TRBV10-2
CASSYSGIAGGEQFF TRBJ2-1 - TRBV6-2/TRBV6-3
CASSLGPGWGDGGYTF TRBJ1-2 - TRBV7-2
CASSFTTDSQETQYF TRBJ2-5 - TRBV5-4
CASSETQTGRSPLHF TRBJ1-6 - TRBV10-2
CASSQDRGLNYGYTF TRBJ1-2 - TRBV3-1/TRBV3-2
CASSLETGKRYEQYF TRBJ2-7 many TRBV7-6
CASSSQGYEQYF TRBJ2-7 - TRBV5-1
CASSLGVGSYNEQFF TRBJ2-1 - TRBV5-4
CASSFGTGRGAYEQYF TRBJ2-7 - TRBV13
CASSQVPGTGGDTQYF TRBJ2-3 - TRBV3-1/TRBV3-2
CASSSGVETQYF TRBJ2-5 - TRBV27
CASGSGTGASWNTEAFF TRBJ1-1 - TRBV12-5
CASSFRGKEIYEQYF TRBJ2-7 - TRBV28
CASSLPGATNSPLHF TRBJ1-6 - TRBV7-2
CASSQFRVGTIYF TRBJ1-3 - TRBV6-5
CASSSEGLAGGPGTDTQYF TRBJ2-3 - TRBV6-2/TRBV6-3
CASSQDNRGTEAFF TRBJ1-1 - TRBV4-3
CASGLDRTGEETQYF TRBJ2-5 - TRBV12-5
CASSAVGLLAQPQHF TRBJ1-5 - TRBV28
CASSPDREYTIYF TRBJ1-3 - TRBV7-2
CASSIGRGETQYF TRBJ2-5 once TRBV19
CASSPTGTENTEAFF TRBJ1-1 once TRBV3-1/TRBV3-2
CASSLQGWNEKLFF TRBJ1-4 - TRBV28
CASSPRTRLSTDTQYF TRBJ2-3 few TRBV5-6
CASSKESLTDTQYF TRBJ2-3 - TRBV21-1
CASSPIRGGDTQYF TRBJ2-3 - TRBV18
CASSSRENDEQFF TRBJ2-1 - TRBV11-3
CASSVAAAYGYTF TRBJ1-2 - TRBV9
CASSPTSGPGFEQFF TRBJ2-1 - TRBV9
CASSPGTATGNTIYF TRBJ1-3 - TRBV18
CASSLSGYNEQFF TRBJ2-1 - TRBV6-6
CAWSPGTGNNEQYF TRBJ2-7 - TRBV30
CASSISGRDNQPQHF TRBJ1-5 - TRBV19
CASTGQGASETQYF TRBJ2-5 - TRBV5-1
CASSFGKSYEQYF TRBJ2-7 - TRBV27
CASSLWYGSREQYF TRBJ2-7 - TRBV5-6
CASTTLPWGLEYNEQFF TRBJ2-1 - TRBV5-1
CASSTAAGASYEQYF TRBJ2-7 - TRBV28
CASRVGVDYEQYF TRBJ2-7 - TRBV6-5
CASGIPAGNGERMSSYNEQFF TRBJ2-1 - TRBV5-1
CASSVEGQGYGYTF TRBJ1-2 - TRBV2
CASSLDNSYEQYF TRBJ2-7 - TRBV11-3